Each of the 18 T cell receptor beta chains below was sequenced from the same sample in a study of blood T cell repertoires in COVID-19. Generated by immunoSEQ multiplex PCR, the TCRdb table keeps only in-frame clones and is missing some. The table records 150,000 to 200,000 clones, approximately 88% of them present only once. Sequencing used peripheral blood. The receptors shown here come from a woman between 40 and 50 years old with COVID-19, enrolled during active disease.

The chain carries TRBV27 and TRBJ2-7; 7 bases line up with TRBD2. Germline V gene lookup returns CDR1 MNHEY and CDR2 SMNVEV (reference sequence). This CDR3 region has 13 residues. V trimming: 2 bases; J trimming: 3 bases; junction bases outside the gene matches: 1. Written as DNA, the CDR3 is TGTGCCAGCAGTTTAAGCGGGGTCTACGAGCAGTACTTC. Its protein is CASSLSGVYEQYF.

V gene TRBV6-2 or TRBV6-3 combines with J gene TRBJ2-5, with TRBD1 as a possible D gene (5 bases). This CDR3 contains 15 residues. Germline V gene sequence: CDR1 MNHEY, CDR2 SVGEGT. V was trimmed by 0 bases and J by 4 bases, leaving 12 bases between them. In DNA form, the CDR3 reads TGTGCCAGCAGTTACTCGGGGCCCCCCCTAGAGACCCAGTACTTC. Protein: CASSYSGPPLETQYF.

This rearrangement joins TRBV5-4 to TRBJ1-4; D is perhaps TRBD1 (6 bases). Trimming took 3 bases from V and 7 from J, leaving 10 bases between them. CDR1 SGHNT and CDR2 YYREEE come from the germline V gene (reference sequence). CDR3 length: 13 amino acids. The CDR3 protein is CASSSTGVEKLFF. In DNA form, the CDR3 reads TGTGCCAGCAGCTCGACAGGAGTTGAAAAACTGTTTTTT. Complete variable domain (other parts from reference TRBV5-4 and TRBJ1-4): ETGVTQSPTHLIKTRGQQVTLRCSSQSGHNTVSWYQQALGQGPQFIFQYYREEENGRGNFPPRFSGLQFPNYSSELNVNALELDDSALYLCASSSTGVEKLFFGSGTQLSVL.

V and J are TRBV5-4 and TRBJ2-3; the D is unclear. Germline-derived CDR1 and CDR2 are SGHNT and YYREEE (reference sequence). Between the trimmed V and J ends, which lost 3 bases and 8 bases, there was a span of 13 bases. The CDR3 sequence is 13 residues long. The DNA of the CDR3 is TGTGCCAGCAGCTCATACCTAGAAGGTACGCAGTATTTT. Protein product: CASSSYLEGTQYF.

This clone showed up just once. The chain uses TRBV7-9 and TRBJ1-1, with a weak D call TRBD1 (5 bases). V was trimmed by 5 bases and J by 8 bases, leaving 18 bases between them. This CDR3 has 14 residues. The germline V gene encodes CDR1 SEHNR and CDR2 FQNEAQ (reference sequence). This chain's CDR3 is CASSPRAPTSEAFF. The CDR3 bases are TGTGCCAGCAGCCCCAGGGCGCCTACTAGCGAAGCTTTCTTT.

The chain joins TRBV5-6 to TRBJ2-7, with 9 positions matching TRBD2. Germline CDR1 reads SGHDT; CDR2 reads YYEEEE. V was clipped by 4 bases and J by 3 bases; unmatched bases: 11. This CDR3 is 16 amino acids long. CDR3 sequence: CASSQWGLAGFYEQYF. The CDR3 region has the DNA TGTGCCAGCAGCCAATGGGGGCTAGCGGGGTTCTACGAGCAGTACTTC. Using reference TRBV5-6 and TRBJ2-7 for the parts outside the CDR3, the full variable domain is DAGVTQSPTHLIKTRGQQVTLRCSPKSGHDTVSWYQQALGQGPQFIFQYYEEEERQRGNFPDRFSGHQFPNYSSELNVNALLLGDSALYLCASSQWGLAGFYEQYFGPGTRLTVT.

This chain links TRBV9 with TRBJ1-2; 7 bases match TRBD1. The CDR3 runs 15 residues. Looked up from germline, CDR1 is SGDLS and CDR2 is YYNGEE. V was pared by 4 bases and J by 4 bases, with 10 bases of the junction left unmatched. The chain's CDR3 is CASSITGTASYGYTF. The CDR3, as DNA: TGTGCCAGCAGCATCACCGGGACAGCTAGCTATGGCTACACCTTC.

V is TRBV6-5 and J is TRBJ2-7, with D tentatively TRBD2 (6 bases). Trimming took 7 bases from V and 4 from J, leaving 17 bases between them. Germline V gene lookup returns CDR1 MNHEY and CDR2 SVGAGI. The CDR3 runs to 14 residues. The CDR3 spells CASTLRWGTYEQYF. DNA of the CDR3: TGTGCCAGCACCCTACGTTGGGGGACTTACGAGCAGTACTTC.

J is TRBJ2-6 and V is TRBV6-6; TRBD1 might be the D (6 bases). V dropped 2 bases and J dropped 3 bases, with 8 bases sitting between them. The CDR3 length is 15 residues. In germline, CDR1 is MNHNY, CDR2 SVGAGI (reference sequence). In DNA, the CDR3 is TGTGCCAGCAGTTACGAAGGGGGTGGGGCCAACGTCCTGACTTTC. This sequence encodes CASSYEGGGANVLTF.

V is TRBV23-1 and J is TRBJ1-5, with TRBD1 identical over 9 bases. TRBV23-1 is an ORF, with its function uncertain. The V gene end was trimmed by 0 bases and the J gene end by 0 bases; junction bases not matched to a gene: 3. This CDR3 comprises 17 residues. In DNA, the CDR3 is TGCGCCAGCAGTCAATCGCGGGACAGGGATAGCAATCAGCCCCAGCATTTT. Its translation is CASSQSRDRDSNQPQHF.

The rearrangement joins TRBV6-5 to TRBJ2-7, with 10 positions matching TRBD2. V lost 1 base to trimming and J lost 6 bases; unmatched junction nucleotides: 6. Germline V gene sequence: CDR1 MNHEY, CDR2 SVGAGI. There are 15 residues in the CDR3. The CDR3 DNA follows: TGTGCCAGCAGTTACTTTGCTAGCGGGAGAAGCGAGCAGTACTTC. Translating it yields CASSYFASGRSEQYF.

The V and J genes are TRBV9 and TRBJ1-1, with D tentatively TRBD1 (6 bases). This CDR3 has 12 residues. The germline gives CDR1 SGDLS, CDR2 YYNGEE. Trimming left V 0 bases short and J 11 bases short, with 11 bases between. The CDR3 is CASSVVGGRAFF. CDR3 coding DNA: TGTGCCAGCAGCGTAGTCGGGGGGCGGGCTTTCTTT.

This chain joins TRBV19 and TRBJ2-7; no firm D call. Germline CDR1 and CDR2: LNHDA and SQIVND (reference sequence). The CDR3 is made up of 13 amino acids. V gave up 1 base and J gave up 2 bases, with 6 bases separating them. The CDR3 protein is CASSIAIAYEQYF. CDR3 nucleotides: TGTGCCAGTAGTATAGCTATAGCCTACGAGCAGTACTTC.

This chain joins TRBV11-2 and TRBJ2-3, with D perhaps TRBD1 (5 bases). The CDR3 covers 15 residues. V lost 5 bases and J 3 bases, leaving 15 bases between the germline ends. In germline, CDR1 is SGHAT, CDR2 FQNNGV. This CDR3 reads CASSQDRGQTDTQYF. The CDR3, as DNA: TGTGCCAGCAGCCAAGATAGGGGCCAGACAGATACGCAGTATTTT.

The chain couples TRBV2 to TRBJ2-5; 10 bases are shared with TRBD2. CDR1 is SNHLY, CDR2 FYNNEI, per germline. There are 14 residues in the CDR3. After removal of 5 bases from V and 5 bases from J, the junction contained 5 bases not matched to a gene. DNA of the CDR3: TGTGCCAGCAGTACCCTAGCGGGAGTTGAGACCCAGTACTTC. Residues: CASSTLAGVETQYF.

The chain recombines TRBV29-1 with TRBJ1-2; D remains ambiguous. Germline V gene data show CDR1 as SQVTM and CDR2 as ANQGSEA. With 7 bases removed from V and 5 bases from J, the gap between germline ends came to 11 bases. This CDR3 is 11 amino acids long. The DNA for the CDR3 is TGCAGCGCCGGAGACTTATATGGCTACACCTTC. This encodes CSAGDLYGYTF.

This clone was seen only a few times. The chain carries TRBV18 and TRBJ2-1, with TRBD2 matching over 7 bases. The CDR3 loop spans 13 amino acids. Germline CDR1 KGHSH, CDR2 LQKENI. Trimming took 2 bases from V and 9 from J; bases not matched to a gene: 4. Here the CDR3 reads CASSPGTTSEQFF. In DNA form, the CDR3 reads TGTGCCAGCTCACCAGGGACTACTAGTGAGCAGTTCTTC.

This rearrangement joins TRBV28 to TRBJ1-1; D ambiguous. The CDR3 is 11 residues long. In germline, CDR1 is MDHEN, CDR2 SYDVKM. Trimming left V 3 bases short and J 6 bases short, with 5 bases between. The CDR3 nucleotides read TGTGCCAGCAGTTTTGCGTCTGAAGCTTTCTTT. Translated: CASSFASEAFF.